This T cell receptor (beta chain) was sequenced in a study of T cell repertoires in cytomegalovirus infection. Study overall: Through public TCR beta signatures, both CMV infection and matching HLA type were indicated.

MiXCR, run by TCRdb on the reads, gives a single entry per CDR3 protein. The sample shows some 560,000 distinct CDR3 sequences, about 40% of them seen only once. Germline CDR1 and CDR2: SGHVS and FNYEAQ. V lost 2 bases and J 1 base, leaving 10 bases between the germline ends. This CDR3 spans 15 amino acids. Regarding this clonotype: Its antigen is currently unknown.

The rearrangement links TRBV7-6 to TRBJ2-3; weak D call: TRBD1 (6 bases). Sequenced here: cultured PBMCs, sampled from culture after CMV antigen stimulation. This TCR derives from a human donor in good health (CMV status not recorded). Some clones in this sample may be carry-over from other donors' samples. CDR3 nucleotides: TGTGCCAGCAGCTTAAGGGGGTCCCGCACAGATACGCAGTATTTT. It codes for CASSLRGSRTDTQYF. Full variable domain (remainder filled in from reference TRBV7-6 and TRBJ2-3): GAGVSQSPRYKVTKRGQDVALRCDPISGHVSLYWYRQALGQGPEFLTYFNYEAQQDKSGLPNDRFSAERPEGSISTLTIQRTEQRDSAMYRCASSLRGSRTDTQYFGPGTRLTVL.